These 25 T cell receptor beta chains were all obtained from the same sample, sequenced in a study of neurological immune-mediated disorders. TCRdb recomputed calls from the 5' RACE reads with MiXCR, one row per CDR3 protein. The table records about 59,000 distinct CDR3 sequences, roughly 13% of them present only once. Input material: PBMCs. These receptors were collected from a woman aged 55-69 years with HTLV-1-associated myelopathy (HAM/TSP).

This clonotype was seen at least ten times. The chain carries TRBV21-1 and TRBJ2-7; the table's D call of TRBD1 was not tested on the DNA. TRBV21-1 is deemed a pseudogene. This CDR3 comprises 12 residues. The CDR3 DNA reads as TGTGCCAGCAGCAGTAGACAGTACGAGCAGTACTTC. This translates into CASSSRQYEQYF.

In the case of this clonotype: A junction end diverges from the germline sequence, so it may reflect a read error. The CDR3 region is CASSSKGGRGTKALF. The CDR3 DNA reads TGCGCCAGCAGCTCCAAAGGGGGAAGGGGCACTAAAGCTTTATTT. The chain employs TRBV5-1 and TRBJ1-1; D is possibly TRBD1 (6 bases). This CDR3 comprises 15 residues. CDR1 and CDR2 from the germline V gene are SGHRS and YFSETQ.

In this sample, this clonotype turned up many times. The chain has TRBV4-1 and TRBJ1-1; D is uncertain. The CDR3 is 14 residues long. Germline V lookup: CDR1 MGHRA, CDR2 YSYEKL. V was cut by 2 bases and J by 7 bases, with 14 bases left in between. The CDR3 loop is CASSQPGRAFEAFF. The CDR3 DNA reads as TGCGCCAGCAGCCAACCCGGGAGAGCCTTTGAAGCTTTCTTT.

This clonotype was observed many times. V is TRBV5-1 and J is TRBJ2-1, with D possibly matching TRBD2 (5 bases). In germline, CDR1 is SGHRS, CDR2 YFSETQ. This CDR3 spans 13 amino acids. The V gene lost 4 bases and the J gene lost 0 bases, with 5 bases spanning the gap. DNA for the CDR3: TGCGCCAGCAGCACTAGCTCCTACAATGAGCAGTTCTTC. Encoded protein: CASSTSSYNEQFF.

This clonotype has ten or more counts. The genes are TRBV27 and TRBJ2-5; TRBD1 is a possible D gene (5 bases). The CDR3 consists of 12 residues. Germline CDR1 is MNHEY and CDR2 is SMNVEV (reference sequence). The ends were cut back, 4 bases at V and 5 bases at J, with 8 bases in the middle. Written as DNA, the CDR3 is TGTGCCAGCAGTTCAGGGTGGGAGACCCAGTACTTC. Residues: CASSSGWETQYF.

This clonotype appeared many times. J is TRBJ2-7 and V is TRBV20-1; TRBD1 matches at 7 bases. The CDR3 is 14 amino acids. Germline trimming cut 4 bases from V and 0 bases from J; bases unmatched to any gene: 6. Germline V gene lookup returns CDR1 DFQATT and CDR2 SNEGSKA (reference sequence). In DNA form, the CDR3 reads TGCAGTGCTACCGGACAGGCGAGCTCCTACGAGCAGTACTTC. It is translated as CSATGQASSYEQYF.

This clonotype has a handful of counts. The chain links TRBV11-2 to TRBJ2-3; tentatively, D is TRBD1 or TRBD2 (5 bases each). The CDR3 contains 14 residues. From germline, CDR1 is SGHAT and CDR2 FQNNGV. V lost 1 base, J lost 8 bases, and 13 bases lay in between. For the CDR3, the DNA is TGTGCCAGCAGCTTAGTTGGGGCCCGGGGTACGCAGTATTTT. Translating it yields CASSLVGARGTQYF.

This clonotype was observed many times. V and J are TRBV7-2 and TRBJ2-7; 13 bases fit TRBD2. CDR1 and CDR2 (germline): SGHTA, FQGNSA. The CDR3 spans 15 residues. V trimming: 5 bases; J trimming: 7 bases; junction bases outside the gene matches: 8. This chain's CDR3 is CASSPTSGRAGEQYF. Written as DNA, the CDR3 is TGTGCCAGCAGCCCAACTAGCGGGAGGGCCGGGGAGCAGTACTTC.

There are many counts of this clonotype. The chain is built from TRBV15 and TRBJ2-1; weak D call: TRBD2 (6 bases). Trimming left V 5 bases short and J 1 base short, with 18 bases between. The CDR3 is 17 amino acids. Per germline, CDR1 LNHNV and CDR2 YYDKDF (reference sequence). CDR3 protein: CATSRAYGSGSYNEQFF. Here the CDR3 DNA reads TGTGCCACCAGCCGAGCGTACGGGAGTGGGTCCTACAATGAGCAGTTCTTC.

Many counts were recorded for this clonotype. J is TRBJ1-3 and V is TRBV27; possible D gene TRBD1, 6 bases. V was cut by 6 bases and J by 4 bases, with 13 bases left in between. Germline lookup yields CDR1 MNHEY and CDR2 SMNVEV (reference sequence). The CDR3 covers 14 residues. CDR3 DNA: TGTGCCAGCAGCCTTACAGGGTTCGGAAACACCATATATTTT. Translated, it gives CASSLTGFGNTIYF.

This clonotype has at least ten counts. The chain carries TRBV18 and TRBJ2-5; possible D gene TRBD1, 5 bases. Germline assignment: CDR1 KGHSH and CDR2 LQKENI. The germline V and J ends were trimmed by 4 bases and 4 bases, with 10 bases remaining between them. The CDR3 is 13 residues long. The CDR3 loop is CASSQLGRETQYF. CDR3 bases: TGTGCCAGCTCACAGCTGGGGCGAGAGACCCAGTACTTC.

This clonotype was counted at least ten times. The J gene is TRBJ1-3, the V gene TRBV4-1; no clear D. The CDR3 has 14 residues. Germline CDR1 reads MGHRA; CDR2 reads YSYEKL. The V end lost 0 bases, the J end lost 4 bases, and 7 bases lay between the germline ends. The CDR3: CASSQERVGNTIYF. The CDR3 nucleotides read TGCGCCAGCAGCCAAGAGAGGGTCGGAAACACCATATATTTT.

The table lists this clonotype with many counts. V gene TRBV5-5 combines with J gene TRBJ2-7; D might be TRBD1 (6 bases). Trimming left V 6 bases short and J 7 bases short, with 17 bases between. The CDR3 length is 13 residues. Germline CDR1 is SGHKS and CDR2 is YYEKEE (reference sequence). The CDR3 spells CASTTGAWAEQYF. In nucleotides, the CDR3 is TGTGCCAGCACGACAGGCGCCTGGGCAGAGCAGTACTTC.

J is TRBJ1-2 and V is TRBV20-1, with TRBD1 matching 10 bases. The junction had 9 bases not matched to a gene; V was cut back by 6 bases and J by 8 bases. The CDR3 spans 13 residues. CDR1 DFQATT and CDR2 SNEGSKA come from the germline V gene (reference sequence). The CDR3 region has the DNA TGCAGTGCCCAACCGGGACAGGGGAGCGGCTACACCTTC. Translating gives CSAQPGQGSGYTF.

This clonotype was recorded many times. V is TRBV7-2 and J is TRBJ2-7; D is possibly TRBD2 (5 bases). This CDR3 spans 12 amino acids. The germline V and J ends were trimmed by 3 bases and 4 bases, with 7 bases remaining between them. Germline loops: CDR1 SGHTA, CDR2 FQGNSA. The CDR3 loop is CASSFTRYEQYF. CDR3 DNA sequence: TGTGCCAGCAGCTTCACTAGATACGAGCAGTACTTC.

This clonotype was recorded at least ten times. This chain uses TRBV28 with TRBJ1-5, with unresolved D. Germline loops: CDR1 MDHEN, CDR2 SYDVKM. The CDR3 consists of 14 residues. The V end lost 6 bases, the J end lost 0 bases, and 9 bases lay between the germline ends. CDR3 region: CASRGIYSNQPQHF. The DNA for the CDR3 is TGTGCCAGCAGGGGTATCTATAGCAATCAGCCCCAGCATTTT.

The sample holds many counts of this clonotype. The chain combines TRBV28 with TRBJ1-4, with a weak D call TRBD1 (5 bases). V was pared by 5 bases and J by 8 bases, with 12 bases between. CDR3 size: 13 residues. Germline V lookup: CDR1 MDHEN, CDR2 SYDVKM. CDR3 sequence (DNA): TGTGCCAGCAGTCCCTGGCCAGGGGAAAAACTGTTTTTT. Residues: CASSPWPGEKLFF. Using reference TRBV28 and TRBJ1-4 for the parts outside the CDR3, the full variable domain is DVKVTQSSRYLVKRTGEKVFLECVQDMDHENMFWYRQDPGLGLRLIYFSYDVKMKEKGDIPEGYSVSREKKERFSLILESASTNQTSMYLCASSPWPGEKLFFGSGTQLSVL.

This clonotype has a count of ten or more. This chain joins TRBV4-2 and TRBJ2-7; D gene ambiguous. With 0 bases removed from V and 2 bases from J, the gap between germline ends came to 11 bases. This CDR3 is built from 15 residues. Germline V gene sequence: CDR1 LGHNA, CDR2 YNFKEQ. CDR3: CASSQEYNQAYEQYF. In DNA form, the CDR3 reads TGTGCCAGCAGCCAAGAGTATAACCAGGCCTACGAGCAGTACTTC.

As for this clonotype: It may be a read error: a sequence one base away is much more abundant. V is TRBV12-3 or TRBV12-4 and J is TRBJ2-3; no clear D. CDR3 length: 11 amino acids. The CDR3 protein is CANSFEITQYF. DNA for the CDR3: TGTGCCAACAGTTTCGAGATCACGCAGTATTTT.

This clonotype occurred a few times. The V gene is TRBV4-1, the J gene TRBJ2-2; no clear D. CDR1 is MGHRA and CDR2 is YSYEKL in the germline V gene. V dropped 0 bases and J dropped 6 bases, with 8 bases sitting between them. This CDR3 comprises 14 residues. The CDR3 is CASSQDRISGELFF. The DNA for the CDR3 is TGCGCCAGCAGCCAAGACCGTATATCCGGGGAGCTGTTTTTT.

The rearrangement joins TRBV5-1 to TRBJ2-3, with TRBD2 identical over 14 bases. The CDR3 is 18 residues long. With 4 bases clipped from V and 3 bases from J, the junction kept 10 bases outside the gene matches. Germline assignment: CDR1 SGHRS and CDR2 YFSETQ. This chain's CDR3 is CASSNTGLAGVGTDTQYF. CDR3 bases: TGCGCCAGCAGCAATACGGGACTAGCGGGAGTGGGGACAGATACGCAGTATTTT.

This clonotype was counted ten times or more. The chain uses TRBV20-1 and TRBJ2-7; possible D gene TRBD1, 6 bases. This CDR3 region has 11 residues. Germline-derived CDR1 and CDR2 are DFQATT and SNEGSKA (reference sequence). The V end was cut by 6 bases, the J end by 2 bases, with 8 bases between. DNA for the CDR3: TGCAGTGCAAGGACAGCCTACGAGCAGTACTTC. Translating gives CSARTAYEQYF.

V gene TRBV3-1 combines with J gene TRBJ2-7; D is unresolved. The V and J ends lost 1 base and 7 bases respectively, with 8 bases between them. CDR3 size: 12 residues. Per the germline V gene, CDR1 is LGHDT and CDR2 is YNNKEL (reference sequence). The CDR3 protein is CASSQAVGEQYF. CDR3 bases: TGTGCCAGCAGCCAAGCGGTGGGGGAGCAGTACTTC.

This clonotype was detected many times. The CDR3 here is CSANVGRRAKSSYNEQFF. The CDR3 DNA reads TGCAGTGCTAATGTGGGGAGGAGGGCGAAAAGCTCCTACAATGAGCAGTTCTTC. The V and J genes are TRBV20-1 and TRBJ2-1, with TRBD2 as a possible D gene (6 bases). V lost 4 bases, J lost 0 bases, and 22 bases lay in between. The CDR3 has 18 residues. The germline gives CDR1 DFQATT, CDR2 SNEGSKA (reference sequence).

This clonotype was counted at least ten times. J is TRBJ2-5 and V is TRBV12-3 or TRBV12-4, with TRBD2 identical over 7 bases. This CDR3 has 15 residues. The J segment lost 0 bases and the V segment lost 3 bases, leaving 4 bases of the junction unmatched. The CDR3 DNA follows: TGTGCCAGCAGTTTGGCTAGCGGAAACCAAGAGACCCAGTACTTC. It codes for CASSLASGNQETQYF.